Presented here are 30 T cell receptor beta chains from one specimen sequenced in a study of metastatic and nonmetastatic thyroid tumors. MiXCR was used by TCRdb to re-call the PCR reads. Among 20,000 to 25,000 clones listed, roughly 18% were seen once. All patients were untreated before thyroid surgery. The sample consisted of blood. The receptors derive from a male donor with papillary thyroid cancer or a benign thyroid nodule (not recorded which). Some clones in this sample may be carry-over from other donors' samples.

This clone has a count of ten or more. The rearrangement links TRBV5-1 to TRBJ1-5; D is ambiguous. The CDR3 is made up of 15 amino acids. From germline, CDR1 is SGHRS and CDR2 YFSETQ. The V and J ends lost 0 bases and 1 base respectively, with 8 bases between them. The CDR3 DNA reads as TGCGCCAGCAGCTTGGGTACTGGGAGCAATCAGCCCCAGCATTTT. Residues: CASSLGTGSNQPQHF.

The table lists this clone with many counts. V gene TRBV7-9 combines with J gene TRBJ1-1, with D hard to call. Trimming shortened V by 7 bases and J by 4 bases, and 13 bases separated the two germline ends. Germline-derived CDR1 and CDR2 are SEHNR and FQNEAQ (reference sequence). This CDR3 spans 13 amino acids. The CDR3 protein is CASIHGGLTEAFF. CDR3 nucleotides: TGTGCCAGCATCCACGGCGGCCTCACTGAAGCTTTCTTT.

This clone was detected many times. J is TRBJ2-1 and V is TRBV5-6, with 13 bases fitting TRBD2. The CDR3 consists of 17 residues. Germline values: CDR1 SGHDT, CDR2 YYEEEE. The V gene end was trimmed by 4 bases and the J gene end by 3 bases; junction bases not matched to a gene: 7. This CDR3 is CASSPGLAGVLYNEQFF. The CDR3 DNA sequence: TGTGCCAGCAGCCCTGGACTAGCGGGAGTTCTCTACAATGAGCAGTTCTTC.

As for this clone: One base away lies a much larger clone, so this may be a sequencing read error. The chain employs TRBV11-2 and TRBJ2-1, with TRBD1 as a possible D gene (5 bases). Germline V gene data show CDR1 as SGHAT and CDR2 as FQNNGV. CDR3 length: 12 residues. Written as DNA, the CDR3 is TGTGTCAGCAGCTTAAGGGGTAATGAGCAGTTCTTC. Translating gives CVSSLRGNEQFF.

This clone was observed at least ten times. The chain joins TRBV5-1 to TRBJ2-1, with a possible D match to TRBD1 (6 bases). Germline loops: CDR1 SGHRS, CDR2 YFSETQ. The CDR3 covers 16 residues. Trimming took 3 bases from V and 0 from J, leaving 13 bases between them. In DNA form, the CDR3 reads TGCGCCAGCAGCTCTAATCAGGGGACCTCCTACAATGAGCAGTTCTTC. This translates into CASSSNQGTSYNEQFF.

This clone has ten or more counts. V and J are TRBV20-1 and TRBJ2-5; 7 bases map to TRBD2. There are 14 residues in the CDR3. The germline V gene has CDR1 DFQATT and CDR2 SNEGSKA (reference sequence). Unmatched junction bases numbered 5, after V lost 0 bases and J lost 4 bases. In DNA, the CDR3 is TGCAGTGCTAGAGATCCCGGACTAGTAGAGACCCAGTACTTC. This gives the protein CSARDPGLVETQYF.

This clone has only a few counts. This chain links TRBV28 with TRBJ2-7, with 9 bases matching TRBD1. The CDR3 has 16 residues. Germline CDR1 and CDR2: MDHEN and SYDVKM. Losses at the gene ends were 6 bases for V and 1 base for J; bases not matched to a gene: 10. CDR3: CASRSTRDRESYEQYF. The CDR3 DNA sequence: TGTGCCAGCAGATCGACCCGGGACAGGGAGTCCTACGAGCAGTACTTC.

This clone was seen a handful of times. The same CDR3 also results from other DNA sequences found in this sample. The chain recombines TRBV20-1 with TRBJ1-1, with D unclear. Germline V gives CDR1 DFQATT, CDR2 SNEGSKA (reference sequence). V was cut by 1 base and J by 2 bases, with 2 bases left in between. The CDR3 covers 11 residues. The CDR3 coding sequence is TGCAGTGCTAGAGTTAACACTGAAGCTTTCTTT. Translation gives CSARVNTEAFF.

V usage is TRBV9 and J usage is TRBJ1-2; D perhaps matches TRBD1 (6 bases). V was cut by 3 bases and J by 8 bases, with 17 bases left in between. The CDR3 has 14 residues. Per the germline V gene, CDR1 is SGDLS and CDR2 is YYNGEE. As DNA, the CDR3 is TGTGCCAGCAGCGGGTTGGGGGCTGGTTGGGGCTACACCTTC. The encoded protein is CASSGLGAGWGYTF.

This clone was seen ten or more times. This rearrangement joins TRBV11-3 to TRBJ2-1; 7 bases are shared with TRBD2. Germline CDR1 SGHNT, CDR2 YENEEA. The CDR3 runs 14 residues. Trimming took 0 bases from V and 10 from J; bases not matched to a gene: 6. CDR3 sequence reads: CASSLEAGSLEQFF. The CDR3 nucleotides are TGTGCCAGCAGCTTAGAAGCGGGATCCCTCGAGCAGTTCTTC.

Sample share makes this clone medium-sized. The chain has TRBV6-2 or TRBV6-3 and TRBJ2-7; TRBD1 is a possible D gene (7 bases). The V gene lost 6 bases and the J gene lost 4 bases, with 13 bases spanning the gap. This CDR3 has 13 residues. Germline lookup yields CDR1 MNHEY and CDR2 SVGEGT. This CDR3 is CASREQGTYEQYF. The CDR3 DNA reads TGTGCCAGCAGGGAACAGGGGACTTACGAGCAGTACTTC.

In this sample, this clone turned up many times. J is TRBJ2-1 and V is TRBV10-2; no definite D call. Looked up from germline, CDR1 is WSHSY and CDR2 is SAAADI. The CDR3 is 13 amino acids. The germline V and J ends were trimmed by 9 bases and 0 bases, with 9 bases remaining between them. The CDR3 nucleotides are TGCGCCAGTAGGGTAAGCTCCTACAATGAGCAGTTCTTC. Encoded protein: CASRVSSYNEQFF.

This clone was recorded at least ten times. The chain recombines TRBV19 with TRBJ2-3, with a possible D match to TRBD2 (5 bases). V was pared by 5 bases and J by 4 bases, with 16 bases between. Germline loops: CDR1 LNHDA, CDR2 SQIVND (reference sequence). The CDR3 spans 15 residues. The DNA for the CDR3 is TGTGCCAGTAGTCCGGCATGGGCGGGTGCAGATACGCAGTATTTT. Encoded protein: CASSPAWAGADTQYF.

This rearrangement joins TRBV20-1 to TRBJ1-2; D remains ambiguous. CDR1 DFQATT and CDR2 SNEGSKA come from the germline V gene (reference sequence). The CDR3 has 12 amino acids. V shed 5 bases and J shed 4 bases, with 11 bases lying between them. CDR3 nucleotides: TGCAGTGCTTGGACCTTTCTCTATGGCTACACCTTC. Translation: CSAWTFLYGYTF.

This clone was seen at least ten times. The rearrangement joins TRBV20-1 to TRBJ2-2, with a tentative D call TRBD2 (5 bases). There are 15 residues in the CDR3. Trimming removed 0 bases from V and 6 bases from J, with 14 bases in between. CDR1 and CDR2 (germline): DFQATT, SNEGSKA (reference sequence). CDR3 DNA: TGCAGTGCTAGAGAGACCCGCCGCGGGTCCGGGGAGCTGTTTTTT. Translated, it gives CSARETRRGSGELFF.

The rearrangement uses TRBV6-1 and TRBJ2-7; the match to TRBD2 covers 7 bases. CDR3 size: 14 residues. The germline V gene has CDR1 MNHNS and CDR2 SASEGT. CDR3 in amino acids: CAITSAGPSYEQYF. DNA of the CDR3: TGTGCTATTACTAGCGCGGGCCCCTCCTACGAGCAGTACTTC.

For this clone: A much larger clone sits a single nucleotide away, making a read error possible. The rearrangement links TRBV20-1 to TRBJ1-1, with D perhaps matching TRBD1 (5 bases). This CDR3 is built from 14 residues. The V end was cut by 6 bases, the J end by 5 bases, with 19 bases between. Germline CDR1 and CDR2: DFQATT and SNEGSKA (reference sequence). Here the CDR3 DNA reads TGCAGTGCCCTAAGCCGGGACGGTTGGACTGAAGCTTTCTTT. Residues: CSALSRDGWTEAFF.

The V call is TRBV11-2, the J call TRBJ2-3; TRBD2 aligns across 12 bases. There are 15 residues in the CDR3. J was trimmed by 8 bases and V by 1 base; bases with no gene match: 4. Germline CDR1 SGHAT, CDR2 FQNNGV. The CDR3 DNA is TGTGCCAGCAGCTTAGTTGTGACTAGCGGGAGTACGCAGTATTTT. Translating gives CASSLVVTSGSTQYF.

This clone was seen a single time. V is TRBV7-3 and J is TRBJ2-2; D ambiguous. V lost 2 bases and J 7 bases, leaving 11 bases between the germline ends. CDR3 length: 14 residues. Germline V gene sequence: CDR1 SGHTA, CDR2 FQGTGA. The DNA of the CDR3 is TGTGCCAGCAGCTTATCCTTCGATGGCGGGGAGCTGTTTTTT. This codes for CASSLSFDGGELFF. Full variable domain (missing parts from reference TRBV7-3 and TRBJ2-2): GAGVSQTPSNKVTEKGKYVELRCDPISGHTALYWYRQSLGQGPEFLIYFQGTGAADDSGLPNDRFFAVRPEGSVSTLKIQRTERGDSAVYLCASSLSFDGGELFFGEGSRLTVL.

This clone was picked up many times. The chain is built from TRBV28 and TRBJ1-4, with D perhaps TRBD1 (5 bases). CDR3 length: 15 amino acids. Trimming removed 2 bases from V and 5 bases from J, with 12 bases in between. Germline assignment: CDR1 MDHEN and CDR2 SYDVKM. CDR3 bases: TGTGCCAGCAGTTTAAATGGGGCTCAGAATGAAAAACTGTTTTTT. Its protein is CASSLNGAQNEKLFF.

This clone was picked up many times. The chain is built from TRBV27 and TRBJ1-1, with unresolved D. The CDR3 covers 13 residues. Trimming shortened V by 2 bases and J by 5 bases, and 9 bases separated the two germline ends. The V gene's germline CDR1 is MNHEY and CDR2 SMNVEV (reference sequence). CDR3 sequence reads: CASSLIARTEAFF. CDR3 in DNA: TGTGCCAGCAGTTTAATCGCCCGGACTGAAGCTTTCTTT.

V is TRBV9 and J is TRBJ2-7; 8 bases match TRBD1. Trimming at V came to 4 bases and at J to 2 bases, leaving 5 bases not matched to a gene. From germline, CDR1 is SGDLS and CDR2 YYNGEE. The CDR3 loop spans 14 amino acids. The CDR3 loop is CASSKDRAAYEQYF. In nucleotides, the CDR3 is TGTGCCAGCAGCAAGGACAGGGCAGCCTACGAGCAGTACTTC.

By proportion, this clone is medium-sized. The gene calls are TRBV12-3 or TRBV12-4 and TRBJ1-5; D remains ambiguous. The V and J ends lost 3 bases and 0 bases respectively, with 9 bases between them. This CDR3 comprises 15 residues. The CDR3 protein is CASSFSLNSNQPQHF. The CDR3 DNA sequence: TGTGCCAGCAGTTTTAGCCTGAATAGCAATCAGCCCCAGCATTTT.

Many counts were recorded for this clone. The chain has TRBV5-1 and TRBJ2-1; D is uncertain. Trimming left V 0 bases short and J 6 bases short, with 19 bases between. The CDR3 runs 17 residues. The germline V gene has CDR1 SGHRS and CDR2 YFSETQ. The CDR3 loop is CASSLGGELDHSNEQFF. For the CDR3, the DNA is TGCGCCAGCAGCTTGGGTGGTGAGTTGGACCATTCCAATGAGCAGTTCTTC.

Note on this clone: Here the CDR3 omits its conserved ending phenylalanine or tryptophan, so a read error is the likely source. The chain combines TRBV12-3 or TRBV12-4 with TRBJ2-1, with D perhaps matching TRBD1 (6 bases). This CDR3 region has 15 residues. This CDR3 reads CASTLLESGGQGQFL. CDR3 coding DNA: TGTGCCAGCACTTTACTGGAGAGTGGGGGCCAGGGGCAGTTCCTC.

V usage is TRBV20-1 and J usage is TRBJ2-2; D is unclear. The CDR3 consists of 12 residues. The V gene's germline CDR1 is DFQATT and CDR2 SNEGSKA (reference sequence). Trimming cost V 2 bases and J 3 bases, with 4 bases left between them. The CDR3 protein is CSARRYTGELFF. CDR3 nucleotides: TGCAGTGCTAGAAGATACACCGGGGAGCTGTTTTTT.

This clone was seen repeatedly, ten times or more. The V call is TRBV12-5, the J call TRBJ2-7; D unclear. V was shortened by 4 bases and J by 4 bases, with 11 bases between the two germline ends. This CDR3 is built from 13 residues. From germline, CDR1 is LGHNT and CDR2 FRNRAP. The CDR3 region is CASGYPGLYEQYF. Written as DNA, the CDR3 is TGTGCTAGTGGTTACCCCGGATTATACGAGCAGTACTTC.

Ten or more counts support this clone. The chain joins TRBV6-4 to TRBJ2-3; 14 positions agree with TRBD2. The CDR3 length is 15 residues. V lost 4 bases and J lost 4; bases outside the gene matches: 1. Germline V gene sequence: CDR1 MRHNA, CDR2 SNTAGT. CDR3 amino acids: CASSGLAGGPDTQYF. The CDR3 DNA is TGTGCCAGCAGTGGACTAGCGGGGGGGCCAGATACGCAGTATTTT.

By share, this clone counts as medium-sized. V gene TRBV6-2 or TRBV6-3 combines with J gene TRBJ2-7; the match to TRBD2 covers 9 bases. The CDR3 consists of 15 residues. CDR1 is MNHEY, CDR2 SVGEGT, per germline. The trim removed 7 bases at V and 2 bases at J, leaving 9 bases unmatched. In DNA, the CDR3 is TGTGCCAGCAAGGTACTTAGCGGGAGAACCTACGAGCAGTACTTC. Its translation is CASKVLSGRTYEQYF.

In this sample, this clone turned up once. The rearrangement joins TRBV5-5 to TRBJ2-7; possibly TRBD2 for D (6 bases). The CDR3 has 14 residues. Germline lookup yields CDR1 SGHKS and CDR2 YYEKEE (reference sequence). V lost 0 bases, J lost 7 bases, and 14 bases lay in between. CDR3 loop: CASSLGLARGEQYF. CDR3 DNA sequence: TGTGCCAGCAGCTTGGGGCTAGCGAGAGGGGAGCAGTACTTC.